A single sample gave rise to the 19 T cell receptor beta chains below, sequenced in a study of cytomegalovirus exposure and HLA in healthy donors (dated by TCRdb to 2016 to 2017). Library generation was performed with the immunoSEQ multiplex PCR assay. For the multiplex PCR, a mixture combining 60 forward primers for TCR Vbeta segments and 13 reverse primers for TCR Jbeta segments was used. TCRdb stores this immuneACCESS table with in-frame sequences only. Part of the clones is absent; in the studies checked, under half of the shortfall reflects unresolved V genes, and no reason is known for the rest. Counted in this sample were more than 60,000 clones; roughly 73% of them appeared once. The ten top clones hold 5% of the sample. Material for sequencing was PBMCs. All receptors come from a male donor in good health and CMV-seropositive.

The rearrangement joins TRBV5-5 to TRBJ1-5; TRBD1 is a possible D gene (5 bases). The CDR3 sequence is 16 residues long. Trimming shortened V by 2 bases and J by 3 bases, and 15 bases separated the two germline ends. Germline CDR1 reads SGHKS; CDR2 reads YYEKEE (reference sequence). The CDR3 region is CASSLELTAYNQPQHF. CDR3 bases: TGTGCCAGCAGCTTAGAATTGACAGCCTACAATCAGCCCCAGCATTTT.

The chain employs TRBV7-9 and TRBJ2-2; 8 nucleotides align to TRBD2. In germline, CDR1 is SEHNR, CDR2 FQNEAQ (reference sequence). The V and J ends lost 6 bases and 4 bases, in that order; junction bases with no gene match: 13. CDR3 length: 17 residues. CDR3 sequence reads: CASSQLPVAGITGELFF. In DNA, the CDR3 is TGTGCCAGCAGTCAGCTCCCCGTAGCGGGGATCACCGGGGAGCTGTTTTTT. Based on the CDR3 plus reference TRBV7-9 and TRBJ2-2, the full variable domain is DTGVSQNPRHKITKRGQNVTFRCDPISEHNRLYWYRQTLGQGPEFLTYFQNEAQLEKSRLLSDRFSAERPKGSFSTLEIQRTEQGDSAMYLCASSQLPVAGITGELFFGEGSRLTVL.

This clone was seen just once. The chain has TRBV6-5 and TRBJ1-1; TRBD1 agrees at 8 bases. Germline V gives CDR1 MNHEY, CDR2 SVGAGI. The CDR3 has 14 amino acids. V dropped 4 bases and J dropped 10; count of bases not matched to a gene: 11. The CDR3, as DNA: TGTGCCAGCAGTTCACAGGGGGTGGTGATTGGAGCTTTCTTT. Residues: CASSSQGVVIGAFF.

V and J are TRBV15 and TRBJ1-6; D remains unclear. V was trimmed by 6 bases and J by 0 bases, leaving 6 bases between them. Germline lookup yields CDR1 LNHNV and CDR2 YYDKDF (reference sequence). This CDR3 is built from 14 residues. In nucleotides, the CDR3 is TGTGCCACCAGACGTAGCTCCTATAATTCACCCCTCCACTTT. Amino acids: CATRRSSYNSPLHF.

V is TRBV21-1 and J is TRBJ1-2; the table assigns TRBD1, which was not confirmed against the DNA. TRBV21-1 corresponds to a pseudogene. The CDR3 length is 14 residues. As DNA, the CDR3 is TGTGCCAGCAGCTCCCGGGACAGGGTGGATGGCTACACCTTC. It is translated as CASSSRDRVDGYTF.

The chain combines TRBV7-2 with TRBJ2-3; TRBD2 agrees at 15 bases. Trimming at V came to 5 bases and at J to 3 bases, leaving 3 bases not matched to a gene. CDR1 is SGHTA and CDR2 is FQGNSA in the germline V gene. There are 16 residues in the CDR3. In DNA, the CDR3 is TGTGCCAGCAGCCTCGGGACTAGCGGGGGGACAGATACGCAGTATTTT. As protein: CASSLGTSGGTDTQYF.

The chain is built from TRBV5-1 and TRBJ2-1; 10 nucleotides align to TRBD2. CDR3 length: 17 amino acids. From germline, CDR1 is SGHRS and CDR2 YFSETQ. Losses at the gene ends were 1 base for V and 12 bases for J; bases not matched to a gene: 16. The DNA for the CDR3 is TGCGCCAGCAGCTTGATCGGGCTAGCGGGGGATGGTTCTGCGCAGTTCTTC. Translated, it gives CASSLIGLAGDGSAQFF. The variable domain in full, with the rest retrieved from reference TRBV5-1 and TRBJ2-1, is KAGVTQTPRYLIKTRGQQVTLSCSPISGHRSVSWYQQTPGQGLQFLFEYFSETQRNKGNFPGRFSGRQFSNSRSEMNVSTLELGDSALYLCASSLIGLAGDGSAQFFGPGTRLTVL.

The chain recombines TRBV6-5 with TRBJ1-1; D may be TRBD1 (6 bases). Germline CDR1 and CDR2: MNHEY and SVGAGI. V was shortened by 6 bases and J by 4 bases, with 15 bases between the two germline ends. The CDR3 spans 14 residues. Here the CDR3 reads CASRAGAGVTEAFF. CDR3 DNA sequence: TGTGCCAGCAGGGCGGGGGCGGGGGTCACTGAAGCTTTCTTT.

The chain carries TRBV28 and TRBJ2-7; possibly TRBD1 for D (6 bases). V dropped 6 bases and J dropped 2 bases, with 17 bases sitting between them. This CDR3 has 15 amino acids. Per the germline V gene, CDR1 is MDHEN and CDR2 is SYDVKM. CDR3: CASSPRGGMTYEQYF. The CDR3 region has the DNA TGTGCCAGCAGCCCGAGAGGGGGAATGACCTACGAGCAGTACTTC.

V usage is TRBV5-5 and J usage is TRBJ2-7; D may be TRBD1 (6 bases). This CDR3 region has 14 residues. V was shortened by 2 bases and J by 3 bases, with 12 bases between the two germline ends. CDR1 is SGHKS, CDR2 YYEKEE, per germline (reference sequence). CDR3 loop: CASSLVQGYYEQYF. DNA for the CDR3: TGTGCCAGCAGCTTAGTACAGGGATACTACGAGCAGTACTTC.

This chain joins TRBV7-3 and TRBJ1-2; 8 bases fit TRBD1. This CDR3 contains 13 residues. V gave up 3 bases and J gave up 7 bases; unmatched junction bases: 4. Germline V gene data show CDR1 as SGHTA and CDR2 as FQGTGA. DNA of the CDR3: TGTGCCAGCAGCTTTTCGCAGGGGGCTGGCTACACCTTC. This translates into CASSFSQGAGYTF.

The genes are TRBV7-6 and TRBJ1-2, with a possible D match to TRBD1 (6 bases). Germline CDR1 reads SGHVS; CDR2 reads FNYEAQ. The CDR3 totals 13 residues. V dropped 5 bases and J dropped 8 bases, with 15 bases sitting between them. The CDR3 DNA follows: TGTGCCAGCAGCCCGGCGGGGGCCCGGGGCTACACCTTC. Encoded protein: CASSPAGARGYTF.

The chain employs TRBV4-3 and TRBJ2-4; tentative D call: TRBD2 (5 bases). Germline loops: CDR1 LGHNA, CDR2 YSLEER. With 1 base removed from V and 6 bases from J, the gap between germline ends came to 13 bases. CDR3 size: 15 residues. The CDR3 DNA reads TGCGCCAGCAGCCAAGGACTTACTAGGATAAACATTCAGTACTTC. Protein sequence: CASSQGLTRINIQYF.

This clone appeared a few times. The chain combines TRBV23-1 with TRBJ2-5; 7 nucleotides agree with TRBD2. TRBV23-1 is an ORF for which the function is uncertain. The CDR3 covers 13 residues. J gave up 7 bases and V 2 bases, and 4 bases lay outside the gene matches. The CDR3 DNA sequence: TGCGCCAGCAGTCAACCGGGAGGAGGGACCCAGTACTTC. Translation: CASSQPGGGTQYF.

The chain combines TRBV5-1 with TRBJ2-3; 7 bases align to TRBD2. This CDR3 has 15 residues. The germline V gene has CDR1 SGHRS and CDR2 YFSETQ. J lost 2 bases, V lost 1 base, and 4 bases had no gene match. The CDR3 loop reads CASSLRGGVTDTQYF. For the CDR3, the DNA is TGCGCCAGCAGCTTGCGGGGAGGGGTCACAGATACGCAGTATTTT.

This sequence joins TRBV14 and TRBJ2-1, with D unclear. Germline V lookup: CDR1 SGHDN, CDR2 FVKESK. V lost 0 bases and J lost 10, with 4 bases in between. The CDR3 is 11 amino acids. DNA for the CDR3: TGTGCCAGCAGCCAAGAGTCAGAGCAGTTCTTC. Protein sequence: CASSQESEQFF.

CDR3 sequence reads: CASSSRGVTGGDEQYF. Written as DNA, the CDR3 is TGTGCCAGCAGCTCCAGGGGTGTGACAGGGGGCGACGAGCAGTACTTC. The chain combines TRBV9 with TRBJ2-7, with 10 bases that match TRBD1. This CDR3 is built from 16 residues. Germline loops: CDR1 SGDLS, CDR2 YYNGEE. The trim removed 4 bases at V and 5 bases at J, leaving 12 bases unmatched.

As DNA, the CDR3 is TGTGCCAGCAGCTATACAGGCCAAAACATTCAGTACTTC. Its protein product is CASSYTGQNIQYF. The chain couples TRBV7-9 to TRBJ2-4; possible D gene TRBD1, 5 bases. The CDR3 totals 13 residues. The V end lost 4 bases, the J end lost 5 bases, and 9 bases lay between the germline ends. Germline lookup yields CDR1 SEHNR and CDR2 FQNEAQ (reference sequence).

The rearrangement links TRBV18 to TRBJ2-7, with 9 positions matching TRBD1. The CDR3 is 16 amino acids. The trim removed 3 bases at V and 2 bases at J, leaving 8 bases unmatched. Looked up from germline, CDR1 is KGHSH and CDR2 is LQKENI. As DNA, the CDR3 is TGTGCCAGCTCACCTTGGGACAGGGCGGAAACCTACGAGCAGTACTTC. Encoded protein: CASSPWDRAETYEQYF.